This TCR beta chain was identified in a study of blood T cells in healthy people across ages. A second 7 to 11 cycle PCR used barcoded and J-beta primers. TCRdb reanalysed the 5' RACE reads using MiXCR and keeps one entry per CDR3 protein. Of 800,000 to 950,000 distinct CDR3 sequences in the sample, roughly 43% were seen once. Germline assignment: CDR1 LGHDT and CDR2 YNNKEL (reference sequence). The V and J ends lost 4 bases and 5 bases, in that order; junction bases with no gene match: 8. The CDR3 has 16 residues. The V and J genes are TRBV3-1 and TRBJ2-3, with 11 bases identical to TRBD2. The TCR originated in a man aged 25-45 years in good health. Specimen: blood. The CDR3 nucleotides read TGTGCCAGCAGCCCCTCGGCTAGCGGGAGGTTAGATACGCAGTATTTT. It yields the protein CASSPSASGRLDTQYF.